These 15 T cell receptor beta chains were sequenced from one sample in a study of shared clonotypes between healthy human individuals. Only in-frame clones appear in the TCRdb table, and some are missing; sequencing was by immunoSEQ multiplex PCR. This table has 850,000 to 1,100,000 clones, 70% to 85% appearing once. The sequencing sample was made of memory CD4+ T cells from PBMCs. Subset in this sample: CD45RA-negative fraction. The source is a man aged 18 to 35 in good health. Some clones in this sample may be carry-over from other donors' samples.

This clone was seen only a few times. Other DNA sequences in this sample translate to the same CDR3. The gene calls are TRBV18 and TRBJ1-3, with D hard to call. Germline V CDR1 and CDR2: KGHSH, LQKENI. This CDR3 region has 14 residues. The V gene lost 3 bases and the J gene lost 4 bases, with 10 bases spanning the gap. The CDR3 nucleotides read TGTGCCAGCTCACCGAGTGCTGCCGGAAACACCATATATTTT. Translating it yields CASSPSAAGNTIYF.

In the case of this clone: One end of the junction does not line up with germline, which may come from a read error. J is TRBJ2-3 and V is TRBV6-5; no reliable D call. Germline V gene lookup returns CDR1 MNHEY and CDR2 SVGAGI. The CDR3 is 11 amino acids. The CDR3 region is CASTYSDTQYF. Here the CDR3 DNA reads TGTGCCAGCACTTACTCCGATACGCAGTATTTT.

CDR3 nucleotide sequence: TGTGCCAGCAGCTTGGAGCTAGGGACCTACGAGCAGTACTTC. Its protein is CASSLELGTYEQYF. This chain joins TRBV5-4 and TRBJ2-7; the D is unclear. Trimming stripped 0 bases from V and 2 bases from J, with 9 bases between. The CDR3 has 14 amino acids. The V gene's germline CDR1 is SGHNT and CDR2 YYREEE (reference sequence). Combining the CDR3 with reference TRBV5-4 and TRBJ2-7 gives the whole variable domain ETGVTQSPTHLIKTRGQQVTLRCSSQSGHNTVSWYQQALGQGPQFIFQYYREEENGRGNFPPRFSGLQFPNYSSELNVNALELDDSALYLCASSLELGTYEQYFGPGTRLTVT.

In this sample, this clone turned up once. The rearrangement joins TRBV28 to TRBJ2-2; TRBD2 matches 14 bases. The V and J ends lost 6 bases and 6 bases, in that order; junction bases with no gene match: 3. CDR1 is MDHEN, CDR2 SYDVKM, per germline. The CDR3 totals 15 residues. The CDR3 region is CASSRLAGGPGELFF. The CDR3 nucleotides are TGTGCCAGCAGCAGACTAGCGGGAGGGCCCGGGGAGCTGTTTTTT. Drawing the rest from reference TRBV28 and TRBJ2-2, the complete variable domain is DVKVTQSSRYLVKRTGEKVFLECVQDMDHENMFWYRQDPGLGLRLIYFSYDVKMKEKGDIPEGYSVSREKKERFSLILESASTNQTSMYLCASSRLAGGPGELFFGEGSRLTVL.

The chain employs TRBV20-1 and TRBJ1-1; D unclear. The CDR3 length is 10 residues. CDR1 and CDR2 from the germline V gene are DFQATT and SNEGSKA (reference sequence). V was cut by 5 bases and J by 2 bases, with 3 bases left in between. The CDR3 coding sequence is TGCAGTGCTGCCAACACTGAAGCTTTCTTT. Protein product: CSAANTEAFF.

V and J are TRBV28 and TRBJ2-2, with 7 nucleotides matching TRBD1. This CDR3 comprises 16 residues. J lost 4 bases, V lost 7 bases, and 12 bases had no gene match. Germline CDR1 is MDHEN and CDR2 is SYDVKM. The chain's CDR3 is CASISLGGMSTGELFF. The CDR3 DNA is TGTGCCAGCATCTCACTAGGGGGCATGAGCACCGGGGAGCTGTTTTTT.

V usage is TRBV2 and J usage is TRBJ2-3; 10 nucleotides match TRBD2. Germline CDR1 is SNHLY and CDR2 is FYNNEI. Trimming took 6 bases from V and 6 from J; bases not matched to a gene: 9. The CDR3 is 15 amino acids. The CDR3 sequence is CASSARLAGEDTQYF. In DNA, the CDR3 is TGTGCCAGCAGCGCCCGGCTAGCGGGAGAGGATACGCAGTATTTT.

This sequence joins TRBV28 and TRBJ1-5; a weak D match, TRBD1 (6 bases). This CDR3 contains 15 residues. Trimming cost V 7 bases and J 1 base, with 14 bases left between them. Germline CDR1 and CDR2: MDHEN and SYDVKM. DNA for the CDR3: TGTGCCAGCATTAGGGACAACGGCAGCAATCAGCCCCAGCATTTT. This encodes CASIRDNGSNQPQHF.

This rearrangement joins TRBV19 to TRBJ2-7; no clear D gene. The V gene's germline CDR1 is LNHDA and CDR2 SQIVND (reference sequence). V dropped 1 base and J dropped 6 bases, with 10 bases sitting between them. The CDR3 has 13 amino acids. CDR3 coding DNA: TGTGCCAGTAGTATAGCCGAAGCGAGCGAGCAGTACTTC. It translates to CASSIAEASEQYF. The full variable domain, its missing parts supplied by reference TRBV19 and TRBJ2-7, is DGGITQSPKYLFRKEGQNVTLSCEQNLNHDAMYWYRQDPGQGLRLIYYSQIVNDFQKGDIAEGYSVSREKKESFPLTVTSAQKNPTAFYLCASSIAEASEQYFGPGTRLTVT.

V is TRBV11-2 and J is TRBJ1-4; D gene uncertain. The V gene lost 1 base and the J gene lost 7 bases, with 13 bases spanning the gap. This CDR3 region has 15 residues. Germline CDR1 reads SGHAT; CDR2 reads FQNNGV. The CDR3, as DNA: TGTGCCAGCAGCTTAGTGGGAAGCGTGAGTGAAAAACTGTTTTTT. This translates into CASSLVGSVSEKLFF.

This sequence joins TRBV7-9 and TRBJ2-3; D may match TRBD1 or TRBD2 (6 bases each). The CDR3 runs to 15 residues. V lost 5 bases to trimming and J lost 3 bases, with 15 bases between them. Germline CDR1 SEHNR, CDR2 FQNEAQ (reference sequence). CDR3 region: CASSPSGGATDTQYF. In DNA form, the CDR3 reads TGTGCCAGCAGCCCGTCCGGGGGCGCGACAGATACGCAGTATTTT.

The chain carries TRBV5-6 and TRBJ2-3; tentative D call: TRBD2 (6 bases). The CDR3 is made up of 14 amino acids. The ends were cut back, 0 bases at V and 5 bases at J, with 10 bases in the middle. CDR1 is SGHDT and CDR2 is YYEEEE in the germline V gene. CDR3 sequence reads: CASSLARREDTQYF. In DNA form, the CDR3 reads TGTGCCAGCAGCTTGGCCAGGCGGGAAGATACGCAGTATTTT.

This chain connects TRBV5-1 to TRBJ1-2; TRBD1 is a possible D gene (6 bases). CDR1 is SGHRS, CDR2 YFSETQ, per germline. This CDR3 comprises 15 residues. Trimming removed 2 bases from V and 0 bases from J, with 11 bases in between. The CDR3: CASSLPGGANYGYTF. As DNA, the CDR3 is TGCGCCAGCAGCTTACCGGGGGGCGCTAACTATGGCTACACCTTC.

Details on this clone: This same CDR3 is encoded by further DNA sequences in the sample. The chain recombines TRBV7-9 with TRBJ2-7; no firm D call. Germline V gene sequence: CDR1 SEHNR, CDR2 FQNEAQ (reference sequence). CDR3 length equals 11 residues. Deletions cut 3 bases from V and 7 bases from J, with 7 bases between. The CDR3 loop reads CASSLGREQYF. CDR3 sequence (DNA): TGTGCCAGCAGCTTGGGCCGGGAGCAGTACTTC.

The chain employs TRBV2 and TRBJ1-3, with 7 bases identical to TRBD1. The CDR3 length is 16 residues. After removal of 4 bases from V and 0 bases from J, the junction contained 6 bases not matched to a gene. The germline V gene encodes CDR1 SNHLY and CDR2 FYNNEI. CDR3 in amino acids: CASSADRAHSGNTIYF. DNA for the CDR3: TGTGCCAGCAGTGCTGACAGGGCCCACTCTGGAAACACCATATATTTT.